This T cell receptor (beta chain) was documented in a study of cytomegalovirus exposure and HLA in healthy donors (dated by TCRdb to the late 2010s). Background on the whole study: According to an earlier analysis of a few hundred of the donors, about 190 million T cells yielded some 120 million unique TCR beta sequences and roughly 280 Gb of sequence data. An early release covering just under 650 HLA-typed donors comprised 250 to 350 gigabases of sequencing data and 85 million or so unique TCR sequences. Among the roughly 370 genotyped donors, under 90% belonged to the genetic ancestry cluster associated with self-reported Caucasian donors. The study aimed to test whether cataloging public T cell receptors could reveal signatures of past pathogen exposure. The study used immunosequencing to profile the T cell repertoires of approximately 690 subjects and linked those repertoires to cytomegalovirus serostatus. Along with the approximately 620-subject first cohort, a separate validation cohort of some 130 different subjects was used. The study combined high-throughput TCR immunosequencing, statistical association of individual TCRs with disease status, and machine learning to predict cytomegalovirus infection status. To study patterns of TCR occurrence, a later analysis re-analyzed previously published TCR beta repertoires from 700 or so donors and added high-resolution HLA genotyping. The later analysis used no new phenotypic data to find candidate immune exposures, relying instead on TCR beta sequences and their occurrence across donors. In an earlier analysis of 500 to 650 of the donors, high-throughput TCR beta sequencing was used to judge whether each TCR beta V gene segment behaved as functional or pseudogenic. Donor age, sex, ethnicity and CMV serostatus were collected together with the repertoire data. Genome-wide SNP genotypes for about 65% of the roughly 670 donors were used in a later genetic analysis, which treated that subset as a discovery cohort. All discovery cohort repertoires had been generated on a single sequencing platform. HLA typing covered class I and class II loci at four-digit resolution. Typing coverage varied by locus: roughly 620-640 donors for A, B, C, DRB1 and DQB1; about 520 for DQA1; about 590 for DPA1; roughly 450 for DPB1. Because of strong linkage in the cohort, roughly five DR-DQ haplotypes were treated as single units for association and clustering. Across 300 to 400 genotyped donors of the cohort, an average of approximately 240,000 unique TCR beta nucleotide sequences per donor were sequenced, and roughly 18% of those sequences were non-productive.

Regarding this clone: This clone's antigen is unknown. The record has no base qualities; no much larger clone is one base away.

Library preparation used the immunoSEQ multiplex PCR assay. A mixture of 60 forward primers for TCR Vbeta segments and 13 reverse primers for TCR Jbeta segments was used in the multiplex PCR. A multiplex PCR assay on genomic DNA amplified the CDR3 region of rearranged TCR beta genes. The Illumina HiSeq System was used to sequence the amplified TCR beta libraries as 87-base-pair reads. As for the authors' bioinformatics: A later analysis counted about 80 million unique TCR beta chains across the 500 to 850 repertoires, and around 12 million of these chains were shared by at least two donors. A nearest-neighbor algorithm error-corrected the raw reads and collapsed the reads into unique sequences, merging closely related sequences to remove PCR and sequencing errors. CDR3 sequences were aligned to IMGT reference sequences to assign V, D and J gene segments. For a sequence to be retained, at least a six-nucleotide match to both a V gene segment and a J gene segment was required. A rearrangement counted as productive if the CDR3 had no stop codons and remained in frame with V and J, and every other rearrangement counted as non-productive. CDR3 was defined according to IMGT convention as the region running from the second conserved V-encoded cysteine to the conserved J-encoded phenylalanine. The earlier analysis of 450 to 750 of the donors excluded any sequence lacking an unambiguous match to a single V gene segment. In an earlier analysis of some 590 of the donors, a V segment was called functional when productive rearrangements were above 56.7%, and segregating when the standard deviation between donors exceeded 5%. A statistical classification framework was built to diagnose cytomegalovirus status from the catalog of TCR beta chain sequences. In a later analysis, V and J genes were assigned by comparing TCR nucleotide sequences against IMGT/GENE-DB human TR gene sequences. A later analysis assigned CDR3 sequences and most-parsimonious VDJ recombination scenarios with the TCRdist pipeline. In a later analysis, each TCR beta chain was defined by its CDR3 amino acid sequence together with its V-gene family, and reads lacking a unique V-gene family were excluded. In a later analysis, several hundred highly shared, low-generation-probability nucleotide sequences were removed to address suspected cross-contamination and a sequencing artifact. A later analysis calculated a clonal expansion index for each public chain from normalized within-repertoire ranks of inferred template counts. Generation probabilities in a later analysis came from a VDJ recombination model fitted to out-of-frame rearrangements, and those results were checked against IGoR. Hypergeometric tests were used in a later analysis to score TCR-TCR, TCR-HLA and TCR-CMV co-occurrence, with a repertoire-size bias correction applied to the TCR pairs. False discovery rates were estimated in a later analysis by permuting HLA or CMV assignments 20 times. In a later analysis, co-occurring TCRs were grouped with DBSCAN, and TCRdist sequence similarity was added when clustering was performed within HLA-allele-positive subsets. Co-occurrence clustering excluded repertoires with fewer than 30,000 or more than 120,000 public chains, plus five with anomalous nucleotide sharing. TCRdb obtained this table from immuneACCESS and retained in-frame rearrangements with V and J assigned. These tables miss some clones; where compared with another copy, unresolved V genes account for less than half of the shortfall, and the remainder is unexplained. V and J calls and clone size come straight from that table; D and trimming were deduced from the DNA. The sample profile shows about 130,000 clones; around four fifths of them were found once. The top ten clones comprise under 7% of the sample.

Findings and caveats that apply to the study as a whole: Most TCR sequences were seen in very few donors, while some public TCRs were found in many individuals. CMV serostatus was the only immune exposure information available for the cohort. In a later analysis, about 16,000 TCR beta sequences were associated with specific HLA alleles at a false discovery rate of 0.05. The classifier was reported to diagnose cytomegalovirus status with high specificity and sensitivity in both the original cohort and the validation cohort. Correlated functional status among segregating V segments might reflect linkage disequilibrium, but an unknown experimental factor could not be ruled out. Some IMGT-functional V segments, including TRBV6-2 and TRBV6-3, could not be told apart with the 87-base-pair reads, so those segments were excluded. In this cohort, only TCR beta chains were sequenced, and detectable features were limited by the absence of alpha or paired-chain data. An association between a missense DCLRE1C variant and V-gene and J-gene trimming of TCR beta chains was found in a later genetic analysis and replicated in an independent cohort. The earlier analysis of 587 of the donors excluded seventeen rarely observed V segments, including chromosome 9 orphons, because counts were too low. Assigning TCR associations to individual alleles was difficult when HLA alleles, especially DR and DQ, strongly co-occurred. In a later analysis, several top co-occurrence clusters were reported to appear linked to parvovirus B19, influenza, CMV and Epstein-Barr virus. Sequencing depth was assumed to be roughly uniform across donors in the presence/absence analyses, though that assumption may not hold. HLA typing was unavailable for some donors at each locus, so association tests used only the typed subset. In a later analysis, most CMV-associated TCR beta chains were found to appear HLA-restricted, with HLA associations seemingly driven largely by CMV exposure. Compared with the approximately 670-donor mean, donors in an Asian-associated ancestry cluster had fewer N-insertions in productive TCRs, according to a later genetic analysis. A further reported finding was that TCR beta sequences accurately predicted the HLA-A and HLA-B alleles for most subjects in the first cohort. According to a later analysis, TCR association rates differed among HLA loci, with DRB1 alleles showing the most associated TCRs and HLA-C alleles showing the fewest. In a later analysis, HLA-associated TCR beta chains showed more clonal expansion and lower generation probabilities than non-associated chains that were equally common. A cluster of highly shared sequence variants was judged likely to represent a technical artifact of the sequencing pipeline. A total of 150 or so TCR beta chains were listed by the study as associated with cytomegalovirus. It was suggested by the authors that the approach could potentially be generalized to other disease states and immunological phenotypes. In an earlier analysis of about 600 of the donors, most TCR beta V segments appeared in productive rearrangements about 90% or about 30% of the time, broadly matching IMGT annotations. In vitro tests confirmed that three of the cytomegalovirus-associated TCR beta chains recognize cytomegalovirus antigens.

From a lookup of the germline V gene, CDR1 and CDR2 are SGHTA and FQGNSA. The CDR3 numbers 16 residues from cysteine through phenylalanine. Solely the CDR3 DNA is kept, with 48 bases framed from the first base. Trimming at the junction amounts to 5 bases on V and 4 bases on J, and the germline ends lie 18 bases apart. The cohort comprised 666 healthy bone marrow donors. All cohort members were sampled while nominally healthy, although unrecorded immune exposures were likely present. The donor tested CMV seropositive and was one of the 289 seropositive cohort members. A peripheral blood sample was collected from each donor, and TCR beta sequencing was performed on peripheral blood mononuclear cells. The Qiagen DNeasy Blood Extraction Kit was used to extract genomic DNA from the blood cell samples.

The sequence is built from TRBV7-2 and TRBJ1-5; there is no confident call for the D gene. Sequencing input: PBMCs. This receptor was identified in a woman in her thirties or forties in good health and CMV-seropositive. The DNA sequence is TGTGCCAGCAGCCCCCTCGGAGCAGGACTTAATCAGCCCCAGCATTTT. Translated, this gives CASSPLGAGLNQPQHF.